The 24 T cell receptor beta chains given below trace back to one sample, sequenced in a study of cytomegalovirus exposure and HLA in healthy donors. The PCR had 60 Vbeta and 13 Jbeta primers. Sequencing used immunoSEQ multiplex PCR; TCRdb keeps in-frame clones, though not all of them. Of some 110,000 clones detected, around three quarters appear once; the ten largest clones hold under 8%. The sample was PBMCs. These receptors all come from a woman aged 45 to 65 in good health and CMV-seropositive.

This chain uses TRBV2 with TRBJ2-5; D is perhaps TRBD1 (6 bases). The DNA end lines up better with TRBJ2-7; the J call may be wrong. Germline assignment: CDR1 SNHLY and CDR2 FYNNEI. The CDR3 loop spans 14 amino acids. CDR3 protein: CASSFWTVAYEQYF. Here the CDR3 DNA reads TGTGCCAGCAGTTTTTGGACAGTCGCCTACGAGCAGTACTTC.

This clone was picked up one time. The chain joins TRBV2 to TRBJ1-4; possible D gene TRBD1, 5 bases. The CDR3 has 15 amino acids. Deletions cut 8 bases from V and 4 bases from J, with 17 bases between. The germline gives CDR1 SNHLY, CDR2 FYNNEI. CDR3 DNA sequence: TGTGCCAGCCAACGGCGGGCGGGGCTTAATGAAAAACTGTTTTTT. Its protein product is CASQRRAGLNEKLFF.

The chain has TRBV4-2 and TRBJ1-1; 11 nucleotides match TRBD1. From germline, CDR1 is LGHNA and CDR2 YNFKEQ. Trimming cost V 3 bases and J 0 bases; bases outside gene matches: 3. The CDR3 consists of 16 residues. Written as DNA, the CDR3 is TGTGCCAGCAGCCAGGGACAGGGGGTCATGAACACTGAAGCTTTCTTT. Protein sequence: CASSQGQGVMNTEAFF.

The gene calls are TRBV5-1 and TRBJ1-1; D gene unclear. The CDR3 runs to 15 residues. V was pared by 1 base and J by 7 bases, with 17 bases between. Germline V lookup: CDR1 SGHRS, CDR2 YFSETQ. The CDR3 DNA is TGCGCCAGCAGCTTGTCCTCTGGCGGGGTCGGTGAAGCTTTCTTT. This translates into CASSLSSGGVGEAFF.

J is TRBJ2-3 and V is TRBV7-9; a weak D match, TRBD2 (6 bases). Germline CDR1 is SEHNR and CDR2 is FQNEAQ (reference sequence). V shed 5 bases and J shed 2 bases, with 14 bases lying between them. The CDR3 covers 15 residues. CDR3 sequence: CASSPSKDYTDTQYF. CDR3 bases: TGTGCCAGCAGCCCAAGCAAGGACTACACAGATACGCAGTATTTT.

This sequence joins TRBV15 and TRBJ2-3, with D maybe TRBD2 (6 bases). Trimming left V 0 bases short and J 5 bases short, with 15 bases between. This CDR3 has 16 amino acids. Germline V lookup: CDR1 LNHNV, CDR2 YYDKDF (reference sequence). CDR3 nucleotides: TGTGCCACCAGCAGAGATCATACTAGCTCCGGAGATACGCAGTATTTT. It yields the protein CATSRDHTSSGDTQYF.

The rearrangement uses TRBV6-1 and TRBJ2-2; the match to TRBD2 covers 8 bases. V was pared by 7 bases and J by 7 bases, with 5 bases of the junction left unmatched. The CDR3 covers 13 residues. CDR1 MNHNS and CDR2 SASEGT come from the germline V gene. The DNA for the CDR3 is TGTGCCAGCACGGGTAGCGGGAACGGGGAGCTGTTTTTT. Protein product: CASTGSGNGELFF.

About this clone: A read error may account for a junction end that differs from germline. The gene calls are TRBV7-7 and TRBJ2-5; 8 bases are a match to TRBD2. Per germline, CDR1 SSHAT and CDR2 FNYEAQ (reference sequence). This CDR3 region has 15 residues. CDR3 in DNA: TGTGCTAGCAGCTTAAATCCCACTAGCGGTGAGACCCAGTACTTC. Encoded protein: CASSLNPTSGETQYF.

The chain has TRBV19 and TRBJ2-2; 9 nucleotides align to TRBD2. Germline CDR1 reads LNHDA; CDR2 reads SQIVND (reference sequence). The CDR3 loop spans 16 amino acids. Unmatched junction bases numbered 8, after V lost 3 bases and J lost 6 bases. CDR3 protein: CASSILGGGGAGELFF. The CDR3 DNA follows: TGTGCCAGTAGTATCCTCGGGGGCGGGGGGGCCGGGGAGCTGTTTTTT.

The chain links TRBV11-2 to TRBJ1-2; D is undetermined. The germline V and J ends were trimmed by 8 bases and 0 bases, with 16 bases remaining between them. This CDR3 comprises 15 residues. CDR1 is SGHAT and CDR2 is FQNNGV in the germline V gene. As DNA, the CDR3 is TGTGCCAGCGCCAGATTACAGCGGACTAACTATGGCTACACCTTC. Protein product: CASARLQRTNYGYTF.

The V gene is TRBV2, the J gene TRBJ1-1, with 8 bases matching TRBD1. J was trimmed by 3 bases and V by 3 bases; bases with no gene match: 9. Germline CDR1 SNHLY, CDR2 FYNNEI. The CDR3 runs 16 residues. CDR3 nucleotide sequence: TGTGCCAGCAGTGACCCGGAGGACAGGGAGGACACTGAAGCTTTCTTT. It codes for CASSDPEDREDTEAFF.

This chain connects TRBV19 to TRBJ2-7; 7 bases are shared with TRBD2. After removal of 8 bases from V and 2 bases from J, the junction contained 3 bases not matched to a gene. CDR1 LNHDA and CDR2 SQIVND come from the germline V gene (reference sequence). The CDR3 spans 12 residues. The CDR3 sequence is CASGGGTYEQYF. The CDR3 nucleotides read TGTGCCAGTGGGGGGGGAACCTACGAGCAGTACTTC.

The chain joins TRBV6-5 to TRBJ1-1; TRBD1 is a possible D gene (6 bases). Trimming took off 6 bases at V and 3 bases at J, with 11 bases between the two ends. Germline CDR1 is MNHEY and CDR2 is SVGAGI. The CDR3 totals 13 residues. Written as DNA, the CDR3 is TGTGCCAGCAGACAGGGCAGGGACACTGAAGCTTTCTTT. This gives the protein CASRQGRDTEAFF.

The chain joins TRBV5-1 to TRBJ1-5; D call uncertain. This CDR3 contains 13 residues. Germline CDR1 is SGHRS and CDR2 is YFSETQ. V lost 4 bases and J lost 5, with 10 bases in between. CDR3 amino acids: CASSTEIDQPQHF. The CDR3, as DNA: TGCGCCAGCAGCACTGAGATCGATCAGCCCCAGCATTTT.

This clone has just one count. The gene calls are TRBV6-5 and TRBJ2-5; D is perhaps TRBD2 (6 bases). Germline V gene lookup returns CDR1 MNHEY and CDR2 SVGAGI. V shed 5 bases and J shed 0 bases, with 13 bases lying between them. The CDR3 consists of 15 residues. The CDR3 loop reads CASSPLGGYQETQYF. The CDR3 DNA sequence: TGTGCCAGCAGTCCCCTTGGGGGGTACCAAGAGACCCAGTACTTC.

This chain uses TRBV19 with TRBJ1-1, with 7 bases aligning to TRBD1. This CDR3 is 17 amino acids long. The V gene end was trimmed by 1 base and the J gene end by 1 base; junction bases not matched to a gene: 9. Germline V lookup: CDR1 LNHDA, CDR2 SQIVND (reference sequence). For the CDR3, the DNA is TGTGCCAGTAGTATAGTACATCCGGGACAGCCGAACACTGAAGCTTTCTTT. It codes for CASSIVHPGQPNTEAFF. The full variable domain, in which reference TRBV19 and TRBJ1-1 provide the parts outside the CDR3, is DGGITQSPKYLFRKEGQNVTLSCEQNLNHDAMYWYRQDPGQGLRLIYYSQIVNDFQKGDIAEGYSVSREKKESFPLTVTSAQKNPTAFYLCASSIVHPGQPNTEAFFGQGTRLTVV.

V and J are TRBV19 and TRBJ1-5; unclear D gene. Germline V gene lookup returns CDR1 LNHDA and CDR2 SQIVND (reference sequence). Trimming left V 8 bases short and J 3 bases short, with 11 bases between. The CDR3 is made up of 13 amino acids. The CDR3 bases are TGTGCCAGTGCGGTAGGAGTCAATCAGCCCCAGCATTTT. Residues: CASAVGVNQPQHF.

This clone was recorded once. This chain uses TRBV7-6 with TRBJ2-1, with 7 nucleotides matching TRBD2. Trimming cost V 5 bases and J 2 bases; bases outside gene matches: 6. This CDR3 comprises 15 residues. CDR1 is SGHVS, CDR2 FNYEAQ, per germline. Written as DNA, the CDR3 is TGTGCCAGCAGCCATCTAGCGGCTACCTACAATGAGCAGTTCTTC. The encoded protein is CASSHLAATYNEQFF.

The chain's CDR3 is CASSPRSSYEQYF. The CDR3 DNA sequence: TGTGCCAGCAGCCCCCGCAGCTCCTACGAGCAGTACTTC. The chain joins TRBV7-2 to TRBJ2-7; no definite D call. The V end lost 5 bases, the J end lost 0 bases, and 8 bases lay between the germline ends. Looked up from germline, CDR1 is SGHTA and CDR2 is FQGNSA. The CDR3 runs to 13 residues. The complete variable domain, with remaining parts taken from reference TRBV7-2 and TRBJ2-7, reads GAGVSQSPSNKVTEKGKDVELRCDPISGHTALYWYRQSLGQGLEFLIYFQGNSAPDKSGLPSDRFSAERTGGSVSTLTIQRTQQEDSAVYLCASSPRSSYEQYFGPGTRLTVT.

The CDR3 coding sequence is TGTGCCAGCAGCCCCTCTACAGGGGACTATGGCTACACCTTC. Amino acid sequence: CASSPSTGDYGYTF. The chain joins TRBV9 to TRBJ1-2; 7 bases are a match to TRBD1. V lost 4 bases and J lost 3; bases outside the gene matches: 6. The CDR3 extends over 14 amino acids. Germline V gene lookup returns CDR1 SGDLS and CDR2 YYNGEE.

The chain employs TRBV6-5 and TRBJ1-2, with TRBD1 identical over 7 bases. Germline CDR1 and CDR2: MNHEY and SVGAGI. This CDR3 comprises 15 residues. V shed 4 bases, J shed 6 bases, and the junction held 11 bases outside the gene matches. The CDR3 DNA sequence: TGTGCCAGCAGTTCTTACAGGGGTATGAGCGATGGCTACACCTTC. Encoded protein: CASSSYRGMSDGYTF.

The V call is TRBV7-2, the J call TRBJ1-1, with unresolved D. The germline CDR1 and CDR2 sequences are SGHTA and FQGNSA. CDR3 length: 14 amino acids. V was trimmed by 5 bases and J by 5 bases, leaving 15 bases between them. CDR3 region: CASSPVRGYTEAFF. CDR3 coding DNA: TGTGCCAGCAGCCCTGTTAGAGGCTATACTGAAGCTTTCTTT.

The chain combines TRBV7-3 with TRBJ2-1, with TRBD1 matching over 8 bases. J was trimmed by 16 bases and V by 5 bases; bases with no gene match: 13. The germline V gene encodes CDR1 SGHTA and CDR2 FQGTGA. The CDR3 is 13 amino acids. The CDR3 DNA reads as TGTGCCAGCAGCCTCTCCAGGGGGCCCGACCTATTCTTC. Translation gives CASSLSRGPDLFF.

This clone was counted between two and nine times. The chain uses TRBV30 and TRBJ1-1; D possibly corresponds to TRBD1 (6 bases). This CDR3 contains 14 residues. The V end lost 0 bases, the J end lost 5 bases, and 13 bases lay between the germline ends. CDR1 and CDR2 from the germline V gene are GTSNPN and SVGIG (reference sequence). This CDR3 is CAWSVIRGKTEAFF. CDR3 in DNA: TGTGCCTGGAGTGTAATCAGGGGAAAGACTGAAGCTTTCTTT.